This TCR beta chain stems from a study of CD8+ T cells in alopecia areata. Germline CDR1 GTSNPN, CDR2 SVGIG (reference sequence). This CDR3 has 15 amino acids. After removal of 0 bases from V and 8 bases from J, the junction contained 6 bases not matched to a gene. Treatment indicated: oral pan-JAK inhibitor, 5-10 mg twice daily. Collected material from alopecia areata patients comprised lesional scalp punch biopsies and peripheral blood. CD4+ and CD8+ T cells were sorted from PBMCs stained for CD3, CD4 and CD8. RNA extraction was followed by reverse transcription into cDNA, which acted as the sequencing template. The assay was immunoSEQ multiplex PCR, and TCRdb's table has in-frame clones only and misses some. Here the sample spans about 64,000 clones, around 42% being singletons.

The sequences come from CD8+ T cells sorted from blood, collected at roughly week 38, from a patient treated with tofacitinib. The source is a human donor with alopecia areata. The chain is built from TRBV30 and TRBJ2-1; 11 nucleotides match TRBD2. The CDR3 sequence: CAWSVGTSGLDEQFF. The CDR3 region has the DNA TGTGCCTGGAGTGTCGGGACTAGCGGCCTCGATGAGCAGTTCTTC.